The next 12 T cell receptor beta chains were all read from a single sample in a study of blood T cell repertoires in COVID-19. Only in-frame clones appear in the TCRdb table, and some are missing; sequencing was by immunoSEQ multiplex PCR. The data hold approximately 210,000 clones, with approximately 81% observed a single time. Sequenced material: peripheral blood. The receptors stem from a human donor in a cohort sampled during active COVID-19.

This clone has a single count. The rearrangement links TRBV5-5 to TRBJ1-2; 7 bases are shared with TRBD1. Per the germline V gene, CDR1 is SGHKS and CDR2 is YYEKEE (reference sequence). The CDR3 is 16 amino acids. Trimming took 0 bases from V and 7 from J; bases not matched to a gene: 12. CDR3 sequence (DNA): TGTGCCAGCAGCTTGGCCAGCGGACAGGTCAGTGGTGGCTACACCTTC. This translates into CASSLASGQVSGGYTF.

The chain couples TRBV7-8 to TRBJ2-7; a weak D match, TRBD1 (6 bases). There are 14 residues in the CDR3. Trimming left V 2 bases short and J 6 bases short, with 14 bases between. Germline V lookup: CDR1 SGHVS, CDR2 FQNEAQ. The CDR3 loop is CASSLSGTKIEQYV. CDR3 in DNA: TGTGCCAGCAGCTTATCCGGGACAAAGATCGAGCAGTACGTC.

V gene TRBV29-1 combines with J gene TRBJ1-2; no definite D call. V lost 6 bases and J lost 2, with 7 bases in between. CDR3 length: 11 amino acids. From germline, CDR1 is SQVTM and CDR2 ANQGSEA. CDR3 DNA sequence: TGCAGCGTCAGCGAAAACTATGGCTACACCTTC. Protein: CSVSENYGYTF.

This rearrangement joins TRBV13 to TRBJ2-5, with D uncertain. Deletions cut 0 bases from V and 6 bases from J, with 5 bases between. This CDR3 spans 12 amino acids. The germline gives CDR1 PRHDT, CDR2 FYEKMQ (reference sequence). CDR3 DNA sequence: TGTGCCAGCAGCTTAGGGGCAAAGACCCAGTACTTC. It codes for CASSLGAKTQYF.

The rearrangement joins TRBV28 to TRBJ1-5; perhaps TRBD1 as D (5 bases). The CDR3 contains 16 residues. The germline gives CDR1 MDHEN, CDR2 SYDVKM. V was pared by 7 bases and J by 7 bases, with 23 bases between. The chain's CDR3 is CASNNRRVREKQPQHF. CDR3 sequence (DNA): TGTGCCAGCAACAACCGCAGGGTTCGAGAGAAACAGCCCCAGCATTTT.

The chain employs TRBV5-1 and TRBJ1-4; weak D call: TRBD1 (5 bases). Germline CDR1 reads SGHRS; CDR2 reads YFSETQ. The CDR3 runs 15 residues. V dropped 4 bases and J dropped 7 bases, with 17 bases sitting between them. CDR3 region: CASSGGTSLSEKLFF. The CDR3 DNA is TGCGCCAGCAGCGGGGGGACTTCCCTTTCTGAAAAACTGTTTTTT.

This chain connects TRBV7-7 to TRBJ2-1, with D perhaps TRBD2 (6 bases). This CDR3 has 13 amino acids. V shed 5 bases and J shed 15 bases, with 20 bases lying between them. Germline loops: CDR1 SSHAT, CDR2 FNYEAQ (reference sequence). The CDR3 region has the DNA TGTGCCAGCAGCCCTATTCTTGGCGGGATGGGGTTCTTC. It translates to CASSPILGGMGFF.

The rearrangement uses TRBV11-2 and TRBJ2-6; TRBD1 aligns across 7 bases. The CDR3 totals 17 residues. CDR1 and CDR2 (germline): SGHAT, FQNNGV. Germline trimming cut 4 bases from V and 0 bases from J; bases unmatched to any gene: 6. The DNA for the CDR3 is TGTGCCAGCAGCTCTACCCGGACAGGCTCTGGGGCCAACGTCCTGACTTTC. The encoded protein is CASSSTRTGSGANVLTF. The full variable domain, with the rest looked up from reference TRBV11-2 and TRBJ2-6, is EAGVAQSPRYKIIEKRQSVAFWCNPISGHATLYWYQQILGQGPKLLIQFQNNGVVDDSQLPKDRFSAERLKGVDSTLKIQPAKLEDSAVYLCASSSTRTGSGANVLTFGAGSRLTVL.

The J gene is TRBJ2-1, the V gene TRBV6-5; D may be TRBD2 (5 bases). There are 15 residues in the CDR3. Germline CDR1 reads MNHEY; CDR2 reads SVGAGI. V lost 4 bases and J 2 bases, leaving 12 bases between the germline ends. The CDR3 sequence is CASSSSRGPYNEQFF. The CDR3 DNA reads as TGTGCCAGCAGTTCGTCACGGGGTCCCTACAATGAGCAGTTCTTC.

The rearrangement joins TRBV2 to TRBJ2-3; possible D gene TRBD2, 7 bases. Germline loops: CDR1 SNHLY, CDR2 FYNNEI. This CDR3 is built from 16 residues. V shed 2 bases and J shed 7 bases, with 19 bases lying between them. In DNA, the CDR3 is TGTGCCAGCAGTGAACGGGGGGCCACTTTGAGGAATACGCAGTATTTT. Residues: CASSERGATLRNTQYF. The full variable domain, rest sourced from reference TRBV2 and TRBJ2-3, is EPEVTQTPSHQVTQMGQEVILRCVPISNHLYFYWYRQILGQKVEFLVSFYNNEISEKSEIFDDQFSVERPDGSNFTLKIRSTKLEDSAMYFCASSERGATLRNTQYFGPGTRLTVL.

The chain employs TRBV18 and TRBJ2-2; D gene ambiguous. In germline, CDR1 is KGHSH, CDR2 LQKENI. Deletions cut 2 bases from V and 6 bases from J, with 10 bases between. The CDR3 length is 14 residues. CDR3: CASSPDAVAGELFF. The CDR3 nucleotides are TGTGCCAGCTCACCAGACGCGGTGGCCGGGGAGCTGTTTTTT. Based on the CDR3 plus reference TRBV18 and TRBJ2-2, the full variable domain is NAGVMQNPRHLVRRRGQEARLRCSPMKGHSHVYWYRQLPEEGLKFMVYLQKENIIDESGMPKERFSAEFPKEGPSILRIQQVVRGDSAAYFCASSPDAVAGELFFGEGSRLTVL.

The chain recombines TRBV11-2 with TRBJ2-7; D gene unclear. CDR1 SGHAT and CDR2 FQNNGV come from the germline V gene. There are 15 residues in the CDR3. Between the trimmed V and J ends, which lost 3 bases and 0 bases, there was a span of 12 bases. The CDR3 loop reads CASSFNLRSSYEQYF. CDR3 bases: TGTGCCAGCAGCTTTAACCTACGGAGCTCCTACGAGCAGTACTTC.